This T cell receptor (beta chain) was captured by sequencing in a study of blood T cells in healthy people across ages. The CDR3 is made up of 13 amino acids. CDR1 DFQATT and CDR2 SNEGSKA come from the germline V gene (reference sequence). V was pared by 0 bases and J by 6 bases, with 11 bases between. Notes on the study in general: TCR beta diversity per million T cells fell roughly linearly with age. Estimated diversity, derived from one million T cells, was regarded as an underestimate.

Details on this clonotype: The antigen remains unidentified.

Ranging in age from roughly 6 to 90, the donors were healthy Caucasian individuals from Russia. For the second PCR, which ran for about 7 to 11 cycles, a sample-barcoded 5' primer and a J-beta primer mix were used. Each of the samples gave a minimum of 2.5 million paired-end reads that contained CDR3. TCRdb reprocessed the 5' RACE reads with MiXCR, giving one entry per CDR3 protein. This sample carries hundreds of thousands of distinct CDR3 sequences, under 35% of them seen once, and the ten largest clones take approximately 15%. This receptor was identified in an elderly woman in good health. Sequenced sample: blood. V gene TRBV20-1 combines with J gene TRBJ1-2; D not certain. CDR3 protein: CSARDLGLHGYTF. Written as DNA, the CDR3 is TGCAGTGCTAGAGATCTTGGGTTACATGGCTACACCTTC.